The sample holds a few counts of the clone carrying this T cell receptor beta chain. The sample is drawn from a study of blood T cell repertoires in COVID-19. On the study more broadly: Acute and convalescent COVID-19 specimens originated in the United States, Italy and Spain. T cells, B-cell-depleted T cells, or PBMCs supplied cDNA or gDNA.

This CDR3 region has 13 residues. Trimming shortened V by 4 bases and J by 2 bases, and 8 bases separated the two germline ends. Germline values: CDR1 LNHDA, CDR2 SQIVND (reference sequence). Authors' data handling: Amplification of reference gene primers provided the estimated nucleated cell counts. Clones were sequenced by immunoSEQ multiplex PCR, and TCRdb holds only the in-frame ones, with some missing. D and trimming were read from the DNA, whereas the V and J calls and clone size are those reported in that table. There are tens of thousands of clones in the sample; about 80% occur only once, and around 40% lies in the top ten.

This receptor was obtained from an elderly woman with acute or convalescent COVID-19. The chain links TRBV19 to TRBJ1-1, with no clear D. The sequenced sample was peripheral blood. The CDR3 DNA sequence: TGTGCCAGTAGTAGAGGGTTAAACACTGAAGCTTTCTTT. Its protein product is CASSRGLNTEAFF.